This passage covers 25 T cell receptor beta chains from one sample sequenced in a study of blood T cell repertoires in COVID-19. Clones were read by immunoSEQ multiplex PCR, and TCRdb kept only the in-frame ones, dropping some. The data show 180,000 or so clones, with approximately 82% seen just once and over 12% held by the top ten. Material for sequencing was PBMCs or T cells enriched from blood (not recorded which). Every receptor here comes from a man between 45 and 60 years old who had recovered from COVID-19.

The chain carries TRBV20-1 and TRBJ1-2, with 8 nucleotides matching TRBD1. Germline-derived CDR1 and CDR2 are DFQATT and SNEGSKA (reference sequence). The V segment lost 3 bases and the J segment 4 bases; nucleotides outside the gene matches: 7. This CDR3 contains 14 residues. In DNA, the CDR3 is TGCAGTGCTAGTCTGGGGGACAGGAGCTATGGCTACACCTTC. It translates to CSASLGDRSYGYTF.

The rearrangement uses TRBV4-1 and TRBJ2-5; D unresolved. The CDR3 spans 14 residues. Germline CDR1 is MGHRA and CDR2 is YSYEKL. Trimming left V 1 base short and J 2 bases short, with 8 bases between. CDR3 bases: TGCGCCAGCAGCCAAGGCCCGCAGCAAGAGACCCAGTACTTC. Amino acids: CASSQGPQQETQYF.

The chain uses TRBV19 and TRBJ2-7; weak D call: TRBD1 (5 bases). Germline V gene data show CDR1 as LNHDA and CDR2 as SQIVND (reference sequence). The V end was cut by 5 bases, the J end by 1 base, with 12 bases between. The CDR3 has 14 residues. CDR3: CASSWQGRSYEQYF. CDR3 nucleotides: TGTGCCAGTAGTTGGCAGGGCCGATCCTACGAGCAGTACTTC.

This clone has more than one count but fewer than ten. The chain employs TRBV7-9 and TRBJ2-1, with D hard to call. The V gene lost 5 bases and the J gene lost 9 bases, with 11 bases spanning the gap. CDR3 size: 12 residues. CDR1 SEHNR and CDR2 FQNEAQ come from the germline V gene (reference sequence). This chain's CDR3 is CASSHERSEQFF. CDR3 sequence (DNA): TGTGCCAGCAGCCACGAAAGGAGTGAGCAGTTCTTC.

This chain uses TRBV7-6 with TRBJ1-5, with a possible D match to TRBD1 (5 bases). V lost 1 base to trimming and J lost 4 bases, with 11 bases between them. In germline, CDR1 is SGHVS, CDR2 FNYEAQ. This CDR3 spans 15 amino acids. The CDR3 DNA sequence: TGTGCCAGCAGCTTAGTATCGGGGGTGAATCAGCCCCAGCATTTT. As protein: CASSLVSGVNQPQHF. The full variable domain, rest sourced from reference TRBV7-6 and TRBJ1-5, is GAGVSQSPRYKVTKRGQDVALRCDPISGHVSLYWYRQALGQGPEFLTYFNYEAQQDKSGLPNDRFSAERPEGSISTLTIQRTEQRDSAMYRCASSLVSGVNQPQHFGDGTRLSIL.

This chain uses TRBV10-3 with TRBJ1-1, with D possibly matching TRBD1 (6 bases). Germline V gene sequence: CDR1 ENHRY, CDR2 SYGVKD. Between the trimmed V and J ends, which lost 6 bases and 5 bases, there was a span of 10 bases. This CDR3 is built from 12 residues. The CDR3 region has the DNA TGTGCCATCAGACAGGGTGATACTGAAGCTTTCTTT. As protein: CAIRQGDTEAFF.

V gene TRBV18 combines with J gene TRBJ1-2; D not resolved. The CDR3 covers 15 residues. V was shortened by 0 bases and J by 0 bases, with 8 bases between the two germline ends. Per germline, CDR1 KGHSH and CDR2 LQKENI. Here the CDR3 reads CASSPPSSTNYGYTF. The CDR3 nucleotides read TGTGCCAGCTCACCACCGTCGAGCACTAACTATGGCTACACCTTC. Full variable domain (remainder filled in from reference TRBV18 and TRBJ1-2): NAGVMQNPRHLVRRRGQEARLRCSPMKGHSHVYWYRQLPEEGLKFMVYLQKENIIDESGMPKERFSAEFPKEGPSILRIQQVVRGDSAAYFCASSPPSSTNYGYTFGSGTRLTVV.

The J gene is TRBJ1-2, the V gene TRBV21-1; the table gives TRBD1 as D, unverified against the DNA. TRBV21-1 is flagged as a pseudogene. The CDR3 totals 13 residues. The CDR3 DNA sequence: TGTGCCAGCAGCAAACTGGGCAATTATGGCTACACCTTC. Its translation is CASSKLGNYGYTF.

The chain has TRBV28 and TRBJ1-2; TRBD1 is a possible D gene (6 bases). The length of the CDR3 is 15 residues. V shed 2 bases and J shed 4 bases, with 14 bases lying between them. The germline gives CDR1 MDHEN, CDR2 SYDVKM. The DNA for the CDR3 is TGTGCCAGCAGTTTAGGGACGCTACAGGGCTATGGCTACACCTTC. This gives the protein CASSLGTLQGYGYTF.

This clone was observed a single time. The rearrangement joins TRBV11-2 to TRBJ2-5; 9 positions agree with TRBD1. The V and J ends lost 5 bases and 5 bases, in that order; junction bases with no gene match: 3. Looked up from germline, CDR1 is SGHAT and CDR2 is FQNNGV. CDR3 length equals 13 residues. The CDR3 loop reads CASSRDRAETQYF. The CDR3 DNA is TGTGCCAGCAGCCGGGACAGGGCTGAGACCCAGTACTTC.

This chain connects TRBV9 to TRBJ1-2, with D hard to call. This CDR3 spans 14 amino acids. Germline CDR1 is SGDLS and CDR2 is YYNGEE. Trimming cost V 0 bases and J 7 bases, with 13 bases left between them. CDR3 sequence: CASSVEDERSGYTF. The CDR3 coding sequence is TGTGCCAGCAGCGTAGAGGATGAAAGGAGTGGCTACACCTTC.

This clone was seen a single time. The rearrangement links TRBV5-1 to TRBJ2-5; TRBD2 matches at 8 bases. The CDR3 is 16 residues long. The germline CDR1 and CDR2 sequences are SGHRS and YFSETQ. The J segment lost 1 base and the V segment lost 0 bases, leaving 5 bases of the junction unmatched. The CDR3 is CASSLVAGGPQETQYF. The CDR3 DNA sequence: TGCGCCAGCAGCTTGGTTGCGGGGGGCCCCCAAGAGACCCAGTACTTC. The complete variable domain, with remaining parts taken from reference TRBV5-1 and TRBJ2-5, reads KAGVTQTPRYLIKTRGQQVTLSCSPISGHRSVSWYQQTPGQGLQFLFEYFSETQRNKGNFPGRFSGRQFSNSRSEMNVSTLELGDSALYLCASSLVAGGPQETQYFGPGTRLLVL.

This clone was detected only a few times. V and J are TRBV5-4 and TRBJ2-5, with a tentative D call TRBD1 (6 bases). V was clipped by 0 bases and J by 3 bases, with 9 bases between them. CDR1 is SGHNT and CDR2 is YYREEE in the germline V gene (reference sequence). The CDR3 contains 14 residues. The DNA of the CDR3 is TGTGCCAGCAGCTTGGCCAGGGGTGAAGAGACCCAGTACTTC. Protein product: CASSLARGEETQYF.

The rearrangement joins TRBV28 to TRBJ2-2; TRBD2 matches at 9 bases. The CDR3 length is 15 residues. CDR1 and CDR2 (germline): MDHEN, SYDVKM. With 5 bases clipped from V and 0 bases from J, the junction kept 1 base outside the gene matches. The CDR3 loop reads CASSIAGANTGELFF. The CDR3 DNA sequence: TGTGCCAGCAGTATAGCGGGGGCGAACACCGGGGAGCTGTTTTTT.

The genes are TRBV19 and TRBJ2-7; D is unresolved. The CDR3 has 15 residues. The germline gives CDR1 LNHDA, CDR2 SQIVND (reference sequence). V was cut by 3 bases and J by 7 bases, with 19 bases left in between. Here the CDR3 DNA reads TGTGCCAGTAGTATGGTGAGGAACCAAGGTCTGGAGCAGTACTTC. Translating it yields CASSMVRNQGLEQYF.

This chain joins TRBV12-3 or TRBV12-4 and TRBJ2-1, with D unresolved. V dropped 0 bases and J dropped 9 bases, with 6 bases sitting between them. The CDR3 consists of 12 residues. The CDR3, as DNA: TGTGCCAGCAGTTTAGCGAGTGGTGAGCAGTTCTTC. Translated, it gives CASSLASGEQFF.

The CDR3 is CASSPLAGRQETQYF. DNA for the CDR3: TGTGCCAGCAGCCCTCTAGCGGGGCGACAAGAGACCCAGTACTTC. The chain is built from TRBV3-1 (or the pseudogene TRBV3-2) and TRBJ2-5, with 9 bases that match TRBD2. The CDR3 consists of 15 residues. CDR1 LGHDT and CDR2 YNNKEL come from the germline V gene (reference sequence). The junction had 5 bases not matched to a gene; V was cut back by 4 bases and J by 2 bases.

The chain has TRBV7-8 and TRBJ1-2, with 9 positions matching TRBD1. Per germline, CDR1 SGHVS and CDR2 FQNEAQ. V lost 6 bases to trimming and J lost 6 bases; unmatched junction nucleotides: 5. The CDR3 length is 13 residues. The CDR3 protein is CASSRQGVDGYTF. CDR3 in DNA: TGTGCCAGCAGTCGACAGGGGGTCGATGGCTACACCTTC.

This chain connects TRBV7-9 to TRBJ1-5, with 11 bases that match TRBD1. CDR1 is SEHNR and CDR2 is FQNEAQ in the germline V gene (reference sequence). The CDR3 runs 13 residues. The trim removed 8 bases at V and 6 bases at J, leaving 3 bases unmatched. The CDR3 DNA sequence: TGTGCCAGCGGGACAGGGGGGAGTCAGCCCCAGCATTTT. Translating it yields CASGTGGSQPQHF.

This chain uses TRBV5-1 with TRBJ1-4; the D gene is possibly TRBD1 (5 bases). Germline V gene data show CDR1 as SGHRS and CDR2 as YFSETQ. The CDR3 length is 16 residues. Trimming cost V 2 bases and J 8 bases, with 19 bases left between them. CDR3: CASSFDSGYPQEKLFF. CDR3 in DNA: TGCGCCAGCAGCTTTGACTCAGGGTACCCACAGGAAAAACTGTTTTTT.

The V and J genes are TRBV5-1 and TRBJ2-3; 7 bases are a match to TRBD1. V gave up 4 bases and J gave up 3 bases; unmatched junction bases: 8. Germline V gene data show CDR1 as SGHRS and CDR2 as YFSETQ. The CDR3 has 15 residues. The DNA of the CDR3 is TGCGCCAGCAGCCTGACCGACAGGGCAACAGATACGCAGTATTTT. This sequence encodes CASSLTDRATDTQYF.

This rearrangement joins TRBV15 to TRBJ2-3; D remains ambiguous. Trimming shortened V by 0 bases and J by 3 bases, and 4 bases separated the two germline ends. This CDR3 is 13 amino acids long. Per germline, CDR1 LNHNV and CDR2 YYDKDF (reference sequence). CDR3 sequence reads: CATSRDRTDTQYF. The DNA of the CDR3 is TGTGCCACCAGCAGAGATCGGACAGATACGCAGTATTTT.

The V and J genes are TRBV12-3 or TRBV12-4 and TRBJ1-1; a possible D gene is TRBD1 (6 bases). Trimming took off 4 bases at V and 7 bases at J, with 10 bases between the two ends. The CDR3 loop spans 12 amino acids. In DNA, the CDR3 is TGTGCCAGCAGTTCACAGGGTAATGAAGCTTTCTTT. It encodes CASSSQGNEAFF.

J is TRBJ1-1 and V is TRBV3-1 (or the pseudogene TRBV3-2); D is ambiguous. Trimming pared 0 bases from V and 1 base from J, leaving 6 bases between. The CDR3 has 14 amino acids. CDR1 and CDR2 from the germline V gene are LGHDT and YNNKEL (reference sequence). CDR3 sequence (DNA): TGTGCCAGCAGCCAAGATCAACAGAACACTGAAGCTTTCTTT. Residues: CASSQDQQNTEAFF.

This clone is a singleton in its sample. The gene calls are TRBV12-3 or TRBV12-4 and TRBJ2-4; TRBD2 matches at 7 bases. Trimming took 8 bases from V and 8 from J; bases not matched to a gene: 9. The CDR3 extends over 13 amino acids. CDR3 residues: CASGDYSGDIQYF. The CDR3 region has the DNA TGTGCCAGCGGGGACTACTCCGGAGACATTCAGTACTTC.